Below, 27 T cell receptor beta chains from the same sample are listed, as sequenced in a study of identical twins. MiXCR, run by TCRdb on the 5' RACE reads, gives a single entry per CDR3 protein. Among 500,000 or so distinct CDR3 sequences listed, 22% were seen once. A further study also used this sample, focusing on T cells expressing NK-cell markers.

Sequencing was done on a sample of CD4+ T cells sorted from blood. Receptor source: a woman between 18 and 30 years old in good health.

The genes are TRBV29-1 and TRBJ1-5; D not certain. Per germline, CDR1 SQVTM and CDR2 ANQGSEA. The CDR3 length is 13 residues. The CDR3 here is CRNPGSFGEPQHF. The DNA for the CDR3 is TGCAGGAACCCCGGGTCGTTCGGGGAGCCCCAGCATTTT.

The V gene is TRBV27, the J gene TRBJ2-6, with 9 bases matching TRBD1. The CDR3 extends over 18 amino acids. CDR1 and CDR2 from the germline V gene are MNHEY and SMNVEV (reference sequence). The junction had 9 bases not matched to a gene; V was cut back by 2 bases and J by 4 bases. The CDR3 region has the DNA TGTGCCAGCAGTTTACGAGGGACAGGGTCATACGGGGCCAACGTCCTGACTTTC. Translating it yields CASSLRGTGSYGANVLTF.

This chain connects TRBV9 to TRBJ2-2; 8 bases fit TRBD2. The CDR3 has 16 amino acids. Germline V CDR1 and CDR2: SGDLS, YYNGEE. V lost 4 bases to trimming and J lost 6 bases; unmatched junction nucleotides: 11. The CDR3 reads CASSRDGAGVSGELFF. DNA for the CDR3: TGTGCCAGCAGCCGCGACGGAGCGGGGGTATCCGGGGAGCTGTTTTTT.

The chain is built from TRBV7-2 and TRBJ2-7, with D tentatively TRBD1 (6 bases). The CDR3 is made up of 14 amino acids. Germline V gene sequence: CDR1 SGHTA, CDR2 FQGNSA. Trimming cost V 5 bases and J 2 bases, with 13 bases left between them. The CDR3 nucleotides are TGTGCCAGCAGCACCATGGACAGAGCCTACGAGCAGTACTTC. It yields the protein CASSTMDRAYEQYF.

There are a few counts of this clonotype. The chain links TRBV7-2 to TRBJ2-5; D may be TRBD2 (5 bases). The CDR3 loop spans 13 amino acids. Germline loops: CDR1 SGHTA, CDR2 FQGNSA. V was shortened by 5 bases and J by 7 bases, with 14 bases between the two germline ends. CDR3 sequence: CASSRPHEGTQYF. CDR3 nucleotides: TGTGCCAGCAGCCGACCTCACGAGGGGACCCAGTACTTC.

This clonotype occurred a few times. The chain has TRBV4-3 and TRBJ1-2; D remains ambiguous. The germline gives CDR1 LGHNA, CDR2 YSLEER. V was trimmed by 0 bases and J by 1 base, leaving 15 bases between them. This CDR3 region has 17 residues. For the CDR3, the DNA is TGCGCCAGCAGCCAAGAATTTTCCGCGGGTAATAACTATGGCTACACCTTC. Its protein is CASSQEFSAGNNYGYTF.

This chain joins TRBV11-2 and TRBJ2-1; 14 nucleotides align to TRBD2. This CDR3 comprises 14 residues. Germline lookup yields CDR1 SGHAT and CDR2 FQNNGV. Losses at the gene ends were 0 bases for V and 15 bases for J; bases not matched to a gene: 4. CDR3 bases: TGTGCCAGCAGCTTAGATAAGGGACTAGCGGGGGCGTTCTTC. Residues: CASSLDKGLAGAFF.

The V gene is TRBV3-1, the J gene TRBJ2-1; 11 nucleotides align to TRBD1. The CDR3 loop spans 17 amino acids. The V and J ends lost 4 bases and 7 bases, in that order; junction bases with no gene match: 12. The germline V gene has CDR1 LGHDT and CDR2 YNNKEL (reference sequence). The CDR3 is CASSPHRGQGAGNEQFF. In DNA form, the CDR3 reads TGTGCCAGCAGCCCACACCGCGGACAGGGGGCAGGGAATGAGCAGTTCTTC.

The genes are TRBV4-2 and TRBJ2-1, with TRBD2 matching 12 bases. The CDR3 runs 18 residues. The germline gives CDR1 LGHNA, CDR2 YNFKEQ. V lost 4 bases, J lost 8 bases, and 15 bases stayed unmatched. The CDR3 sequence is CASSRGLAGTAQADEQFF. The CDR3 bases are TGTGCCAGCAGCCGAGGACTAGCGGGGACGGCCCAAGCCGATGAGCAGTTCTTC.

V and J are TRBV6-2 or TRBV6-3 and TRBJ2-1; 10 nucleotides align to TRBD2. Germline V gives CDR1 MNHEY, CDR2 SVGEGT. The ends lost 11 bases at V and 8 bases at J; junction bases unmatched: 9. The CDR3 is 13 amino acids. DNA of the CDR3: TGTGCCGGATCTAGCGGGAGAAGGGATGAGCAGTTCTTC. Its translation: CAGSSGRRDEQFF.

DNA for the CDR3: TGTGCCAGCAGCTTAGACCAGGGTTCCTACGAGCAGTACTTC. This translates into CASSLDQGSYEQYF. J is TRBJ2-7 and V is TRBV7-2; possibly TRBD1 for D (5 bases). With 1 base removed from V and 1 base from J, the gap between germline ends came to 8 bases. Germline V lookup: CDR1 SGHTA, CDR2 FQGNSA. CDR3 size: 14 residues.

This chain connects TRBV5-1 to TRBJ1-1; D possibly corresponds to TRBD1 (6 bases). The germline gives CDR1 SGHRS, CDR2 YFSETQ. Between the trimmed V and J ends, which lost 1 base and 7 bases, there was a span of 14 bases. This CDR3 contains 14 residues. The DNA for the CDR3 is TGCGCCAGCAGCTTGATAACAGGGTCCGGTGAAGCTTTCTTT. Encoded protein: CASSLITGSGEAFF.

This chain uses TRBV5-1 with TRBJ2-1; possibly TRBD1 for D (6 bases). The V gene lost 7 bases and the J gene lost 7 bases, with 18 bases spanning the gap. Germline CDR1 reads SGHRS; CDR2 reads YFSETQ. The CDR3 has 14 amino acids. The CDR3 nucleotides are TGCGCCAGCGGCCCACAGGGTTCTAATAATGAGCAGTTCTTC. This gives the protein CASGPQGSNNEQFF. Complete variable domain (other parts from reference TRBV5-1 and TRBJ2-1): KAGVTQTPRYLIKTRGQQVTLSCSPISGHRSVSWYQQTPGQGLQFLFEYFSETQRNKGNFPGRFSGRQFSNSRSEMNVSTLELGDSALYLCASGPQGSNNEQFFGPGTRLTVL.

This clonotype was observed many times. V usage is TRBV20-1 and J usage is TRBJ1-1, with D possibly TRBD1 on 6 matching bases. V was cut by 6 bases and J by 4 bases, with 15 bases left in between. CDR3 size: 13 residues. Per germline, CDR1 DFQATT and CDR2 SNEGSKA (reference sequence). The CDR3 reads CSAGRGQGTEAFF. The CDR3 nucleotides read TGCAGTGCCGGCCGGGGGCAGGGCACTGAAGCTTTCTTT.

Only a few counts were recorded for this clonotype. The chain couples TRBV7-2 to TRBJ2-7; 10 nucleotides align to TRBD2. V lost 3 bases and J lost 2; bases outside the gene matches: 1. This CDR3 region has 14 residues. Germline CDR1 is SGHTA and CDR2 is FQGNSA. CDR3 residues: CASSFTSGAYEQYF. Here the CDR3 DNA reads TGTGCCAGCAGCTTCACTAGCGGGGCCTACGAGCAGTACTTC.

This chain joins TRBV20-1 and TRBJ2-2; D is perhaps TRBD1 (5 bases). The CDR3 spans 15 residues. V was trimmed by 0 bases and J by 5 bases, leaving 13 bases between them. From germline, CDR1 is DFQATT and CDR2 SNEGSKA (reference sequence). The CDR3 nucleotides read TGCAGTGCTAGAGAGGGGCAGAGAATGACCGGGGAGCTGTTTTTT. It is translated as CSAREGQRMTGELFF.

This clonotype was counted many times. The chain joins TRBV5-6 to TRBJ1-1; D is perhaps TRBD1 (6 bases). The CDR3 extends over 15 amino acids. Germline CDR1 is SGHDT and CDR2 is YYEEEE. V was trimmed by 4 bases and J by 1 base, leaving 14 bases between them. The CDR3 protein is CASSPLDRKNTEAFF. The CDR3 region has the DNA TGTGCCAGCAGCCCGCTGGACAGAAAGAACACTGAAGCTTTCTTT.

The chain is built from TRBV10-3 and TRBJ2-7; D not certain. This CDR3 comprises 14 residues. Trimming took 10 bases from V and 1 from J, leaving 17 bases between them. CDR1 and CDR2 (germline): ENHRY, SYGVKD. CDR3 sequence reads: CATTVTSRSYEQYF. In nucleotides, the CDR3 is TGTGCCACCACCGTGACAAGTCGGTCCTACGAGCAGTACTTC.

This chain uses TRBV6-1 with TRBJ2-7; TRBD1 aligns across 7 bases. Germline V CDR1 and CDR2: MNHNS, SASEGT. The CDR3 is 15 residues long. V trimming: 3 bases; J trimming: 0 bases; junction bases outside the gene matches: 5. The CDR3, as DNA: TGTGCCAGCAGTGATCCGGGACAGAGCTCCTACGAGCAGTACTTC. This translates into CASSDPGQSSYEQYF.

The table lists this clonotype with a few counts. The genes are TRBV20-1 and TRBJ2-7, with 11 bases aligning to TRBD2. There are 15 residues in the CDR3. The V segment lost 3 bases and the J segment 2 bases; nucleotides outside the gene matches: 6. CDR1 and CDR2 from the germline V gene are DFQATT and SNEGSKA (reference sequence). CDR3 DNA sequence: TGCAGTGCTAGTGCGCTAGCGGGGGGTACCTACGAGCAGTACTTC. It is translated as CSASALAGGTYEQYF.

This chain uses TRBV5-1 with TRBJ2-1, with a tentative D call TRBD1 (5 bases). The CDR3 loop spans 14 amino acids. V lost 0 bases and J 6 bases, leaving 10 bases between the germline ends. CDR1 and CDR2 (germline): SGHRS, YFSETQ. CDR3 amino acids: CASSLVGRGNEQFF. The CDR3 DNA is TGCGCCAGCAGCTTGGTGGGGCGAGGCAATGAGCAGTTCTTC.

The chain combines TRBV20-1 with TRBJ1-1; perhaps TRBD1 as D (5 bases). V was shortened by 0 bases and J by 6 bases, with 20 bases between the two germline ends. There are 16 residues in the CDR3. Germline V gene sequence: CDR1 DFQATT, CDR2 SNEGSKA (reference sequence). CDR3 region: CSARDPLQGGGAEAFF. The CDR3 coding sequence is TGCAGTGCTAGAGACCCCTTACAAGGTGGAGGGGCTGAAGCTTTCTTT.

The chain is built from TRBV9 and TRBJ1-1; D uncertain. The V and J ends lost 5 bases and 0 bases respectively, with 14 bases between them. Germline CDR1 is SGDLS and CDR2 is YYNGEE. The CDR3 runs to 15 residues. In DNA, the CDR3 is TGTGCCAGCAGGGGTGAGGGCACCATGAACACTGAAGCTTTCTTT. Its protein product is CASRGEGTMNTEAFF.

This chain joins TRBV27 and TRBJ2-3; D ambiguous. Germline CDR1 and CDR2: MNHEY and SMNVEV (reference sequence). With 6 bases removed from V and 2 bases from J, the gap between germline ends came to 15 bases. The CDR3 contains 15 residues. The CDR3 here is CASREVGGPTDTQYF. CDR3 nucleotides: TGTGCCAGCAGAGAAGTTGGCGGCCCCACAGATACGCAGTATTTT.

The V and J genes are TRBV7-9 and TRBJ2-1; 9 bases map to TRBD2. From germline, CDR1 is SEHNR and CDR2 FQNEAQ (reference sequence). The CDR3 spans 16 residues. J lost 7 bases, V lost 1 base, and 8 bases had no gene match. The CDR3 sequence is CASSLVGTSFMNEQFF. For the CDR3, the DNA is TGTGCCAGCAGCTTAGTAGGGACTAGCTTTATGAATGAGCAGTTCTTC.

The chain uses TRBV12-3 or TRBV12-4 and TRBJ1-2; TRBD1 agrees at 9 bases. The CDR3 is 13 amino acids. With V trimmed by 5 bases and J by 7 bases, 5 bases remained unmatched. CDR3 region: CASSGDREAGYTF. The CDR3 DNA sequence: TGTGCCAGCAGTGGGGACAGGGAAGCTGGCTACACCTTC.

The chain combines TRBV5-6 with TRBJ1-5; D unresolved. The germline gives CDR1 SGHDT, CDR2 YYEEEE. The CDR3 contains 14 residues. V was trimmed by 1 base and J by 7 bases, leaving 12 bases between them. CDR3 nucleotides: TGTGCCAGCAGCTTGAGTGGCAGAGTGCAGCCCCAGCATTTT. This translates into CASSLSGRVQPQHF. The full variable domain, rest sourced from reference TRBV5-6 and TRBJ1-5, is DAGVTQSPTHLIKTRGQQVTLRCSPKSGHDTVSWYQQALGQGPQFIFQYYEEEERQRGNFPDRFSGHQFPNYSSELNVNALLLGDSALYLCASSLSGRVQPQHFGDGTRLSIL.